This TCR beta chain was identified during a study of Ad26.COV2.S vaccination and SARS-CoV-2 variants. Study outcomes and limitations: Whether participants received vaccine or placebo, their non-spike TCR breadth was similar.

Germline V gene sequence: CDR1 MNHNS, CDR2 SASEGT. CDR3 length equals 14 residues. V gave up 7 bases and J gave up 3 bases, with 13 bases separating them. To note about this clone: Its target is not known.

Stated treatment: 15 to 20 received Ad26.COV2.S at low or high dose, single or two shots; five or six received placebo; per-sample allocation not given. Repertoires come from day 63 after the first vaccine or placebo injection. The individual, an adult aged 18-55 years, was a donor in Boston. The repertoire was sequenced with immunoSEQ multiplex PCR; TCRdb's copy has only in-frame clones and lacks some. The sample yields 410,000 or so clones, roughly 90% seen once. The sequencing used peripheral blood, collected in a trial of Ad26.COV2.S vaccine versus placebo. The chain employs TRBV6-1 and TRBJ1-5; D might be TRBD1 (6 bases). The sequence came from a person aged 18-65 years who received the Ad26.COV2.S COVID-19 vaccine or a placebo. CDR3: CASNLQGFNQPQHF. CDR3 DNA: TGTGCCAGCAACCTGCAGGGGTTCAATCAGCCCCAGCATTTT.